In its sample, the clone carrying this TCR beta chain was seen many times. Its antigen is not identified. This sample stems from a study of T-cell memory formation after mild COVID-19. CDR3 size: 12 residues. CDR1 and CDR2 from the germline V gene are SGHKS and YYEKEE (reference sequence). Trimming shortened V by 1 base and J by 9 bases, and 8 bases separated the two germline ends. Whole-study results and caveats: Clones that contracted clustered mainly in CM and EM if CD4+ and in EMRA if CD8+.

TCR alpha and TCR beta cDNA libraries carrying sample barcodes and UMIs were produced by 5'RACE using constant-segment primers. Via MiXCR, TCRdb re-called the 5' RACE reads, giving one row per CDR3 protein. The top ten hold around 21% of the sample, which has about 300,000 distinct CDR3 sequences, roughly 21% seen once. The V gene is TRBV5-5, the J gene TRBJ2-4; D is uncertain. Sample: PBMCs or a T cell subset sorted from them (not recorded which). The sequence derives from a young man who had mild COVID-19 (a few samples of this study predate the infection). Cell type and time point are not known. CDR3 nucleotides: TGTGCCAGCAGCTTGTATGGGATCATTCAGTACTTC. This sequence encodes CASSLYGIIQYF.